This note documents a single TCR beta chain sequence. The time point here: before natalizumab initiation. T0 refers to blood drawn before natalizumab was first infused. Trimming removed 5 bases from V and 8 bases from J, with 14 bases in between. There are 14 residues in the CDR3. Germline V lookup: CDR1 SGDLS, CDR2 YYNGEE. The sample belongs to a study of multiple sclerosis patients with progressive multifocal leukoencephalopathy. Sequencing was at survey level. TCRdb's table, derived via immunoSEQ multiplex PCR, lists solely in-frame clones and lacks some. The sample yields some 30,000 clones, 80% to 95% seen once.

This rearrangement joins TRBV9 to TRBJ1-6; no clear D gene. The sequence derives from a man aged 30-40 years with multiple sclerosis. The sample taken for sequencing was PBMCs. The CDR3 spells CASSPGPDYSPLHF. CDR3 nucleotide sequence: TGTGCCAGCAGTCCCGGTCCCGACTATTCACCCCTCCACTTT.